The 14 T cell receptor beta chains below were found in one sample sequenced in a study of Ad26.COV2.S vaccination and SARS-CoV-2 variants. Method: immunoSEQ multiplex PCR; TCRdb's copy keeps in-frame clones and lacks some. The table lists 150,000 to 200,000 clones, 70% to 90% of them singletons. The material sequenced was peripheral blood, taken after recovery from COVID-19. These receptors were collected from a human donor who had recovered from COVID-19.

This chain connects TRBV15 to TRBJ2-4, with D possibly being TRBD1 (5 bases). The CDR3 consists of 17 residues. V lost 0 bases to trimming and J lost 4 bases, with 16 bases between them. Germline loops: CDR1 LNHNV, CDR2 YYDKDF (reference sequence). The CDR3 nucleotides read TGTGCCACCAGCAGAGAGGGTAGCCCAAAGGGGAAAAACATTCAGTACTTC. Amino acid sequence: CATSREGSPKGKNIQYF.

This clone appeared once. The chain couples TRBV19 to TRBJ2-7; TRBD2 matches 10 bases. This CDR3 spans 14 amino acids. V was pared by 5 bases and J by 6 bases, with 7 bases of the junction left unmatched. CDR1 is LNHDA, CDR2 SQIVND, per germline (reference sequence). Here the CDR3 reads CASSLAGEGREQYF. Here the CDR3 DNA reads TGTGCCAGTAGTCTAGCGGGAGAAGGGCGCGAGCAGTACTTC.

The CDR3 loop reads CAISESRQGNTGELFF. The CDR3 DNA reads as TGTGCCATCAGTGAGTCCAGGCAGGGGAACACCGGGGAGCTGTTTTTT. The chain has TRBV10-3 and TRBJ2-2, with a tentative D call TRBD1 (5 bases). Germline values: CDR1 ENHRY, CDR2 SYGVKD. The CDR3 runs 16 residues. Trimming removed 0 bases from V and 1 base from J, with 9 bases in between.

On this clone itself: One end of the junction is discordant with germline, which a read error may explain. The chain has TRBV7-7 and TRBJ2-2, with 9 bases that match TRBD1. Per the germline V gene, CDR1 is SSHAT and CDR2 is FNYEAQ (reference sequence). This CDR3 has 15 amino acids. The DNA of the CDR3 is TGTGCTAGCAGCTTCGGGACAGGGAGGACCGGGGAGCTGTTTTTT. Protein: CASSFGTGRTGELFF.

CDR3 DNA: TGTGCCAGCTCACCCCCCACAGATACGCAGTATTTT. It translates to CASSPPTDTQYF. This chain connects TRBV18 to TRBJ2-3, with D unclear. Germline loops: CDR1 KGHSH, CDR2 LQKENI. Deletions cut 3 bases from V and 2 bases from J, with 3 bases between. The CDR3 extends over 12 amino acids.

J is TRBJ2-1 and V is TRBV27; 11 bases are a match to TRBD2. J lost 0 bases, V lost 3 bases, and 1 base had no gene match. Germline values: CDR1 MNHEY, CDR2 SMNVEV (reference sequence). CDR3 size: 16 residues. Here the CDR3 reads CASSLGTSGSYNEQFF. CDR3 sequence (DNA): TGTGCCAGCAGTTTGGGGACTAGCGGCTCCTACAATGAGCAGTTCTTC.

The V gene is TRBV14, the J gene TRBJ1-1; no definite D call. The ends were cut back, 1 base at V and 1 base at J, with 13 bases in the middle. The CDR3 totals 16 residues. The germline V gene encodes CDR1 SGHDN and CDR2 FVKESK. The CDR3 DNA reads TGTGCCAGCAGCCAAGTGATGGGAACGGCGAACACTGAAGCTTTCTTT. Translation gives CASSQVMGTANTEAFF.

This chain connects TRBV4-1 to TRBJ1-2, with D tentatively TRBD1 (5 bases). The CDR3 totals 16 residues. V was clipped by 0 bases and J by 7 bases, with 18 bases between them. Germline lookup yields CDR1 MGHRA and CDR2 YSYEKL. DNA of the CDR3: TGCGCCAGCAGCCAAGATATCGGAGTCCGCGGGGGTGGCTACACCTTC. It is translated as CASSQDIGVRGGGYTF.

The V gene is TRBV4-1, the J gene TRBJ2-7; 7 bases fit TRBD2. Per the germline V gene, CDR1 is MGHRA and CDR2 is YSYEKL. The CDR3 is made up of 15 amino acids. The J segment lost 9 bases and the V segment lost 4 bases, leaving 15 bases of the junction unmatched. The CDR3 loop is CASSRTSEVPGGQYF. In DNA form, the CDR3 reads TGCGCCAGCAGCCGCACTAGCGAAGTCCCCGGTGGGCAGTACTTC.

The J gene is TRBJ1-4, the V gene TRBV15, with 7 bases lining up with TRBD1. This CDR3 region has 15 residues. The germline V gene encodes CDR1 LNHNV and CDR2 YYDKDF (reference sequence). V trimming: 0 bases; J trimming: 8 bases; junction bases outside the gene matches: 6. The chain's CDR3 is CATSREGTAMEKLFF. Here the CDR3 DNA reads TGTGCCACCAGCAGAGAAGGGACAGCAATGGAAAAACTGTTTTTT.

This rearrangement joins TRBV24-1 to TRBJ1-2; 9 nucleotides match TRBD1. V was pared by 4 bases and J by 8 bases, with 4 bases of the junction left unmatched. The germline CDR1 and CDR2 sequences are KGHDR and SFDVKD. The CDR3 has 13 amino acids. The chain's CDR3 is CATSEQGARGYTF. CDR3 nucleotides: TGTGCCACCAGTGAACAGGGGGCTAGGGGCTACACCTTC.

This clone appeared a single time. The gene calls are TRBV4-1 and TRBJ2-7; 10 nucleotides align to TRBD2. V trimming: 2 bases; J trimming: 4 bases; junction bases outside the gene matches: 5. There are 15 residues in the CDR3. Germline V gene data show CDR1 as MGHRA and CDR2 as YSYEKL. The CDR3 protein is CASSQRGAGGYEQYF. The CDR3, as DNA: TGCGCCAGCAGCCAACGGGGAGCGGGAGGGTACGAGCAGTACTTC.

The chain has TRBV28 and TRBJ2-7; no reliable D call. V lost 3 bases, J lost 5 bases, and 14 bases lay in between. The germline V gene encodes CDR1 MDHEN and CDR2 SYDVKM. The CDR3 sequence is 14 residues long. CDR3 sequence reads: CASSFDSRVDEQYF. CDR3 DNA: TGTGCCAGCAGTTTCGACTCCAGAGTGGACGAGCAGTACTTC.

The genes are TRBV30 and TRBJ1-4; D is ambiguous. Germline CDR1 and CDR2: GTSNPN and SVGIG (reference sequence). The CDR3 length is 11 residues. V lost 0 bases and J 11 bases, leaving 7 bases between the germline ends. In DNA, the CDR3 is TGTGCCTGGAGTGTTCTCAGTAAACTGTTTTTT. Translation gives CAWSVLSKLFF.